This entry features one TCR beta chain sequence. The antigen remains unidentified. Treatment defined: 15 to 20 received Ad26.COV2.S at low or high dose, single or two shots; about 5 received placebo; per-sample allocation not given. Day 63 after the first injection of vaccine or placebo was the sampling time. Boston supplied an adult donor aged 18-55 years. Ad26 vector vaccine expressed Wuhan-strain SARS-CoV-2 spike. The data were obtained in a study of Ad26.COV2.S vaccination and SARS-CoV-2 variants. On the study more broadly: The vaccine Ad26.COV2.S was put into the muscle once, or twice with 56 days between. Overall study results and limits: Breadth and depth estimates from TCRs may understate total T cell responses.

TCRdb keeps only in-frame clones here, not all; method: immunoSEQ multiplex PCR. The data show some 640,000 clones, more than 70% seen once. Germline CDR1 SGHTA, CDR2 FQGNSA. V lost 5 bases and J lost 3; bases outside the gene matches: 3. There are 13 residues in the CDR3. The sequences come from peripheral blood, collected in a trial of Ad26.COV2.S vaccine versus placebo. V and J are TRBV7-2 and TRBJ1-2, with 7 bases lining up with TRBD1. The receptor was isolated from a person between 18 and 59 years old who received the Ad26.COV2.S COVID-19 vaccine or a placebo. For the CDR3, the DNA is TGTGCCAGCAGCCCAGGACAGGACTATGGCTACACCTTC. Protein product: CASSPGQDYGYTF.